The rows below give T cell receptor beta chains drawn from one sample of a study of neoadjuvant anti-PD-1 for oral cavity cancer. The table came from immunoSEQ multiplex PCR; TCRdb's copy has only in-frame clones and leaves some out. The sample lists about 37,000 clones; approximately 40% were seen once. This specimen consisted of tumor tissue, obtained after nivolumab (anti-PD-1) treatment. These receptors were obtained from a person between 35 and 79 years old with oral cavity squamous cell carcinoma. Each CDR3 is given with its conserved first and last residue. The D gene is left open where the match is weak. A clone size is listed for some rows: how often the clone was seen (once, few, many), or a class if it is expanded.

cdr3_nt,cdr3_aa,v_call,j_call,d_call,clone_size
TGTGCCAGTTGCTGGTCTGCCACAGATACGCAGTATTTT,CASCWSATDTQYF,TRBV19,TRBJ2-3,.,many
TGTGCCAGCAACGCCGGGACCTCATGGACCGGGGAGCTGTTTTTT,CASNAGTSWTGELFF,TRBV2,TRBJ2-2,.,.
TGTGCCAGCAGCTTAGTACCATCATCCTACGAGCAGTACTTC,CASSLVPSSYEQYF,TRBV7-2,TRBJ2-7,.,medium-sized
TGTGCCAGCTCTTCTAGCAGAGGCACTGAAGCTTTCTTT,CASSSSRGTEAFF,TRBV18,TRBJ1-1,.,many
TGTGCCAGCAGTTATTGGGGAACTGGGGCCAACGTCCTGACTTTC,CASSYWGTGANVLTF,TRBV27,TRBJ2-6,.,.
TGTGCTAGTGGCAAGTCGGGAGGGGCACTCTATGGCTACACCTTC,CASGKSGGALYGYTF,TRBV12-5,TRBJ1-2,.,.
TGTGCCAGCAGTAGGCTGGGCCCCCCAGAGGCCCAGTACTTC,CASSRLGPPEAQYF,TRBV28,TRBJ2-5,.,.
TGTGCCAGCAGCTTAAAGGGGGCGATGAATGAGCAGTTCTTC,CASSLKGAMNEQFF,TRBV7-9,TRBJ2-1,TRBD1,.
TGTGCCAGCAGTTCGGACAGGGGGCGCGGTAACACTGAAGCTTTCTTT,CASSSDRGRGNTEAFF,TRBV27,TRBJ1-1,TRBD1,few
TGTGCCAGTAGTACCCGGGACAGGGGGCCTAGCACCGGGGAGCTGTTTTTT,CASSTRDRGPSTGELFF,TRBV19,TRBJ2-2,TRBD1,.
TGTGCCAGCAAACCGGGTCTCTCCTACGAGCAGTACTTC,CASKPGLSYEQYF,TRBV6-4,TRBJ2-7,.,.
TGCAGCGTTACCGGGACAGCTTACGAGCAGTACTTC,CSVTGTAYEQYF,TRBV29-1,TRBJ2-7,TRBD1,.
TGTGCCAGCAGCACTAGACCGGTGGAGACCCAGTACTTC,CASSTRPVETQYF,TRBV7-9,TRBJ2-5,.,few
TGTGCCAGCAGTGAGGGACAGGGGGGTTTCCCCCAGAACACTGAAGCTTTCTTT,CASSEGQGGFPQNTEAFF,TRBV9,TRBJ1-1,TRBD1,.
TGTGCCAGCAGCTCTGACAGGATTGGGGGCTACACCTTC,CASSSDRIGGYTF,TRBV5-4,TRBJ1-2,.,.
TGCGCCAGCAGCACCCAAGGACCGCAAGTGCCCATTCAGTACTTC,CASSTQGPQVPIQYF,TRBV5-1,TRBJ2-4,.,.
TGTGCCATCACCCCCGACCGGGGAACGCAGTATTTT,CAITPDRGTQYF,TRBV10-3,TRBJ2-3,.,.
TGTGCCAGCAGTCTCGGGGGACCCAATCAGCCCCAGCATTTT,CASSLGGPNQPQHF,TRBV28,TRBJ1-5,.,.
TGTGCCAGCAGTTTTAGTAGCGGGGCCACCTACGAGCAGTACTTC,CASSFSSGATYEQYF,TRBV28,TRBJ2-7,TRBD2,.
TGTGCCAGCAGCCCGAAAGGAGGCGTTAATCAGCCCCAGCATTTT,CASSPKGGVNQPQHF,TRBV5-6,TRBJ1-5,.,few
TGCGCCAGCAGCTTTTTTTCGGGGACCCAGTACTTC,CASSFFSGTQYF,TRBV5-1,TRBJ2-5,.,many
TGTGCCAGCAGCCCGGGACAGGGTATTTCCTACGAGCAGTACTTC,CASSPGQGISYEQYF,TRBV4-2,TRBJ2-7,TRBD1,.
TGTGCCAGCAGCTCCCGACGGGGGGCCCCCTATGGCTACACCTTC,CASSSRRGAPYGYTF,TRBV7-2,TRBJ1-2,.,.
TGTGCCTGGAGTCAGAGGGGCACGCTCAATCAGCCCCAGCATTTT,CAWSQRGTLNQPQHF,TRBV30,TRBJ1-5,.,.
TGTGCCAGCAGCCTAGACAGCACTGGAAACACCATATATTTT,CASSLDSTGNTIYF,TRBV7-8,TRBJ1-3,.,many
TGCGCCAGCAGCCAAGTACAGGGCGGGATTCACGAGCAGTACTTC,CASSQVQGGIHEQYF,TRBV4-1,TRBJ2-7,.,.
TGCAGCGCCCGGGAGAACACTGAAGCTTTCTTT,CSARENTEAFF,TRBV29-1,TRBJ1-1,.,.
TGTGCCAGTAGTACGATCGGACTAGTGAGTTCTGGGGCCAACGTCCTGACTTTC,CASSTIGLVSSGANVLTF,TRBV19,TRBJ2-6,TRBD2,few
TGCAGCGTTGCCTATACAGGGTCTGGAAACACCATATATTTT,CSVAYTGSGNTIYF,TRBV29-1,TRBJ1-3,.,.
TGTGCCAGCAGGGGACTAGCGGGATTTCGGGGAGAGCAGTACTTC,CASRGLAGFRGEQYF,TRBV2,TRBJ2-7,TRBD2,few
TGCGCCAGCAGCACGCTACCCGTCTATGGCTACACCTTC,CASSTLPVYGYTF,TRBV5-1,TRBJ1-2,.,few
TGTGCCACCAGCAGAGATCCGGGGGAAGAGCAGTACTTC,CATSRDPGEEQYF,TRBV15,TRBJ2-7,.,.
TGTGCCAGCAGCGTACGTCCTAGCAGCCAAGAGACCCAGTACTTC,CASSVRPSSQETQYF,TRBV9,TRBJ2-5,.,.
TGTGCCAGCAGCCAAAGCTTTTGGCCAGTCAGCTCCTATAATTCACCCCTCCACTTT,CASSQSFWPVSSYNSPLHF,TRBV14,TRBJ1-6,.,few
TGTGCCAGCATCATTAATGGGGCCAACGTCCTGACTTTC,CASIINGANVLTF,TRBV7-9,TRBJ2-6,.,few
TGTGCCAGCAGTCGACAGGGGGTAAACACCGGGGAGCTGTTTTTT,CASSRQGVNTGELFF,TRBV6-5,TRBJ2-2,TRBD1,.
TGCAGCGCCGGTTTCACCGACAATGAGCAGTTCTTC,CSAGFTDNEQFF,TRBV29-1,TRBJ2-1,.,.
TGTGCCTGGGACAGGAGAAAGGGTGGCTACACCTTC,CAWDRRKGGYTF,TRBV30,TRBJ1-2,.,many
TGTGCCAGTAGTATCAATGAGAACACTGAAGCTTTCTTT,CASSINENTEAFF,TRBV19,TRBJ1-1,.,few
TGCAGCGCCTACCTGGGACTCACGAACACCGGGGAGCTGTTTTTT,CSAYLGLTNTGELFF,TRBV29-1,TRBJ2-2,.,.
TGCAGCGTGACCCGACAGGGAGGGGGACTCGGGAATGAGCAGTTCTTC,CSVTRQGGGLGNEQFF,TRBV29-1,TRBJ2-1,.,.
TGTGCCAGCAGCGGAGGGACGTTAAAGTATGGCTACACCTTC,CASSGGTLKYGYTF,TRBV11-2,TRBJ1-2,.,.
TGTGCCAGCAGCTCCACCCACTCGCCCTCCTATGGCTACACCTTC,CASSSTHSPSYGYTF,TRBV5-6,TRBJ1-2,.,few
TGCAGCGTTCTTTCCGGAAGCTCCTACAATGAGCAGTTCTTC,CSVLSGSSYNEQFF,TRBV29-1,TRBJ2-1,.,.
TGTGCCAGCAGTCCCCATGCCGAGCAGCCCCAGCATTTT,CASSPHAEQPQHF,TRBV7-9,TRBJ1-5,.,few
TGCGCCAGCAAAACCGGACTAGCGGACAAGATAGATACGCAGTATTTT,CASKTGLADKIDTQYF,TRBV5-1,TRBJ2-3,TRBD2,once
TGCGCCAGCAGCTCAATACAGGGGCTGGAGCAGTACTTC,CASSSIQGLEQYF,TRBV5-1,TRBJ2-7,TRBD1,.
TGTGCCAGCAGCCGGCTTGGCGGGGGGCCTAGCACAGATACGCAGTATTTT,CASSRLGGGPSTDTQYF,TRBV7-9,TRBJ2-3,TRBD2,.
TGTGCCAGTAGGGCACAGGGGAAGACTGAAGCTTTCTTT,CASRAQGKTEAFF,TRBV19,TRBJ1-1,TRBD1,.
TGTGCCAGCTCAACCAGGGACAGGGGTTCAATTTCTGGCTACACCTTC,CASSTRDRGSISGYTF,TRBV18,TRBJ1-2,TRBD1,.
TGTGCCAGCAGCTTCCAGGGGGTTGATGGAAACACCATATATTTT,CASSFQGVDGNTIYF,TRBV7-9,TRBJ1-3,TRBD1,few
TGCGCCAGCAGCCAAGGGTCTAGCGAGCAGTACTTC,CASSQGSSEQYF,TRBV4-1,TRBJ2-7,.,.
TGTGCCAGCATACCCCCCTTCGGCGGACCCTCCTACGAGCAGTACTTC,CASIPPFGGPSYEQYF,TRBV28,TRBJ2-7,.,.
TGTGCCAGCAGCCGGAGGGCTCACGCCGGCGAAGCTTTCTTT,CASSRRAHAGEAFF,TRBV13,TRBJ1-1,.,.